The 24 T cell receptor beta chains reported below all come from one sample, sequenced in a study of graft-versus-host responses after intestinal transplantation. Lamina propria and intraepithelial lymphocytes were released by processing graft tissue. Sequenced by immunoSEQ multiplex PCR; TCRdb stores in-frame clones only, minus some. Of almost 15,000 clones listed, under 70% are singletons. The sequences come from ileum tissue, collected roughly 720 days after intestinal transplantation. Receptors originate from a human patient who received an intestinal transplant, so some T cells may come from the graft donor.

The V call is TRBV10-3, the J call TRBJ1-2; D is perhaps TRBD1 (5 bases). Germline-derived CDR1 and CDR2 are ENHRY and SYGVKD. V was clipped by 10 bases and J by 0 bases, with 15 bases between them. CDR3 length equals 14 residues. In DNA form, the CDR3 reads TGTGCCACCAAGGGTCAGGGCTCTAACTATGGCTACACCTTC. Protein product: CATKGQGSNYGYTF.

The gene calls are TRBV15 and TRBJ2-4, with D possibly being TRBD1 (5 bases). Trimming took 0 bases from V and 0 from J, leaving 12 bases between them. Germline loops: CDR1 LNHNV, CDR2 YYDKDF (reference sequence). The CDR3 extends over 17 amino acids. The CDR3 loop reads CATSRENSGLAKNIQYF. For the CDR3, the DNA is TGTGCCACCAGCAGAGAGAACTCAGGGTTAGCCAAAAACATTCAGTACTTC.

V gene TRBV30 combines with J gene TRBJ1-4; TRBD1 might be the D (6 bases). Germline loops: CDR1 GTSNPN, CDR2 SVGIG (reference sequence). Between the trimmed V and J ends, which lost 2 bases and 6 bases, there was a span of 16 bases. CDR3 length equals 15 residues. Here the CDR3 reads CAWSPLGGGDEKLFF. In DNA, the CDR3 is TGTGCCTGGAGTCCCCTGGGGGGGGGCGATGAAAAACTGTTTTTT. The full variable domain, in which reference TRBV30 and TRBJ1-4 provide the parts outside the CDR3, is SQTIHQWPATLVQPVGSPLSLECTVEGTSNPNLYWYRQAAGRGLQLLFYSVGIGQISSEVPQNLSASRPQDRQFILSSKKLLLSDSGFYLCAWSPLGGGDEKLFFGSGTQLSVL.

The rearrangement joins TRBV9 to TRBJ1-2; 9 bases line up with TRBD1. The germline gives CDR1 SGDLS, CDR2 YYNGEE. With V trimmed by 0 bases and J by 0 bases, 0 bases remained unmatched. The CDR3 contains 15 residues. The DNA of the CDR3 is TGTGCCAGCAGCGTAGGACAGGGGGCTAACTATGGCTACACCTTC. Translated: CASSVGQGANYGYTF. Drawing the rest from reference TRBV9 and TRBJ1-2, the complete variable domain is DSGVTQTPKHLITATGQRVTLRCSPRSGDLSVYWYQQSLDQGLQFLIQYYNGEERAKGNILERFSAQQFPDLHSELNLSSLELGDSALYFCASSVGQGANYGYTFGSGTRLTVV.

CDR3 region: CASSPTGAGELFF. CDR3 DNA sequence: TGTGCCAGCAGCCCGACAGGGGCCGGGGAGCTGTTTTTT. V and J are TRBV7-2 and TRBJ2-2; TRBD1 matches 8 bases. Per germline, CDR1 SGHTA and CDR2 FQGNSA. V trimming: 5 bases; J trimming: 6 bases; junction bases outside the gene matches: 2. CDR3 length: 13 residues.

The rearrangement joins TRBV4-1 to TRBJ2-1; 13 bases line up with TRBD2. The V segment lost 1 base and the J segment 6 bases; nucleotides outside the gene matches: 9. The CDR3 has 18 residues. The V gene's germline CDR1 is MGHRA and CDR2 YSYEKL. CDR3 protein: CASSQGELAGGPSNEQFF. The CDR3 coding sequence is TGCGCCAGCAGCCAAGGGGAACTAGCGGGGGGGCCTTCCAATGAGCAGTTCTTC.

This chain connects TRBV7-2 to TRBJ2-5; D unclear. V was cut by 1 base and J by 5 bases, with 8 bases left in between. CDR3 size: 13 residues. From germline, CDR1 is SGHTA and CDR2 FQGNSA. This chain's CDR3 is CASSLDYTETQYF. Written as DNA, the CDR3 is TGTGCCAGCAGCTTAGATTACACCGAGACCCAGTACTTC.

The CDR3 loop is CASSDRGSYEQYF. For the CDR3, the DNA is TGTGCCAGCAGTGATAGGGGCTCCTACGAGCAGTACTTC. The rearrangement joins TRBV6-5 to TRBJ2-7; D is perhaps TRBD1 (5 bases). Germline V gene data show CDR1 as MNHEY and CDR2 as SVGAGI. Deletions cut 5 bases from V and 0 bases from J, with 8 bases between. This CDR3 is built from 13 residues.

This sequence joins TRBV7-9 and TRBJ2-1; 13 bases match TRBD2. The junction had 7 bases not matched to a gene; V was cut back by 4 bases and J by 10 bases. Per germline, CDR1 SEHNR and CDR2 FQNEAQ (reference sequence). This CDR3 has 15 residues. CDR3 in DNA: TGTGCCAGCAGCTCCGGACTAGCGGGGGTTAAGGAGCAGTTCTTC. Translating it yields CASSSGLAGVKEQFF.

This chain uses TRBV27 with TRBJ2-3, with D possibly matching TRBD1 (6 bases). Per germline, CDR1 MNHEY and CDR2 SMNVEV (reference sequence). V was pared by 5 bases and J by 6 bases, with 18 bases between. CDR3 length: 15 amino acids. CDR3 protein: CASSLRRTVSDTQYF. For the CDR3, the DNA is TGTGCCAGCAGTCTCCGACGGACAGTTTCTGATACGCAGTATTTT.

This clone has more than one count but fewer than ten. This chain connects TRBV27 to TRBJ2-7; no reliable D call. Between the trimmed V and J ends, which lost 0 bases and 5 bases, there was a span of 8 bases. CDR3 length: 13 residues. Germline CDR1 reads MNHEY; CDR2 reads SMNVEV (reference sequence). CDR3: CASSLSPVDEQYF. Here the CDR3 DNA reads TGTGCCAGCAGTTTATCCCCGGTGGACGAGCAGTACTTC.

This chain uses TRBV2 with TRBJ2-7, with 7 bases matching TRBD1. V was pared by 0 bases and J by 3 bases, with 2 bases of the junction left unmatched. Germline V lookup: CDR1 SNHLY, CDR2 FYNNEI. The CDR3 loop spans 14 amino acids. The CDR3 bases are TGTGCCAGCAGTGAAGCGACAGGGAGCTACGAGCAGTACTTC. Protein sequence: CASSEATGSYEQYF.

The chain employs TRBV11-2 and TRBJ1-2; 10 nucleotides match TRBD1. CDR1 and CDR2 from the germline V gene are SGHAT and FQNNGV. This CDR3 contains 18 residues. The V segment lost 3 bases and the J segment 4 bases; nucleotides outside the gene matches: 14. The CDR3 is CASSLGGQGSAGSYGYTF. In DNA form, the CDR3 reads TGTGCCAGCAGCTTGGGGGGACAGGGGTCCGCAGGAAGCTATGGCTACACCTTC.

The gene calls are TRBV9 and TRBJ2-3; possible D gene TRBD2, 7 bases. Trimming took 4 bases from V and 1 from J, leaving 16 bases between them. This CDR3 comprises 16 residues. Germline CDR1 is SGDLS and CDR2 is YYNGEE. CDR3 amino acids: CASSPEGGAGTDTQYF. In DNA, the CDR3 is TGTGCCAGCAGCCCCGAGGGGGGGGCTGGCACAGATACGCAGTATTTT.

V and J are TRBV11-3 and TRBJ1-1, with D possibly matching TRBD1 (5 bases). Germline V gene sequence: CDR1 SGHNT, CDR2 YENEEA. The length of the CDR3 is 16 residues. With 5 bases removed from V and 0 bases from J, the gap between germline ends came to 16 bases. The CDR3 region is CASSPRRTSMNTEAFF. The CDR3 DNA follows: TGTGCCAGCAGCCCACGACGGACAAGCATGAACACTGAAGCTTTCTTT.

This clone is a singleton in its sample. The CDR3 nucleotides are TGTGCCAGCAGGTCCCGACGAGGGGGAACCTCCTACGAGCAGTACTTC. Its protein is CASRSRRGGTSYEQYF. The chain is built from TRBV27 and TRBJ2-7, with D possibly TRBD1 on 6 matching bases. This CDR3 spans 16 amino acids. Germline CDR1 is MNHEY and CDR2 is SMNVEV (reference sequence). Trimming pared 6 bases from V and 0 bases from J, leaving 18 bases between.

This clone was counted between two and nine times. V is TRBV19 and J is TRBJ2-2; weak D call: TRBD1 (6 bases). The CDR3 covers 12 residues. Germline CDR1 LNHDA, CDR2 SQIVND (reference sequence). V lost 5 bases and J lost 8, with 9 bases in between. The CDR3 sequence: CASSHRVGELFF. The DNA for the CDR3 is TGTGCCAGTAGTCACAGGGTGGGGGAGCTGTTTTTT.

V gene TRBV11-2 combines with J gene TRBJ1-2; 8 bases line up with TRBD1. Trimming removed 4 bases from V and 0 bases from J; junction bases left unmatched: 1. The CDR3 covers 14 residues. In germline, CDR1 is SGHAT, CDR2 FQNNGV. CDR3 residues: CASSSQGANYGYTF. Written as DNA, the CDR3 is TGTGCCAGCAGCTCACAGGGGGCTAACTATGGCTACACCTTC.

V is TRBV6-5 and J is TRBJ1-6; D not certain. Trimming took off 2 bases at V and 6 bases at J, with 8 bases between the two ends. Germline lookup yields CDR1 MNHEY and CDR2 SVGAGI. The CDR3 has 14 amino acids. This CDR3 is CASSYERANSPLHF. The CDR3 nucleotides read TGTGCCAGCAGTTACGAGAGGGCTAATTCACCCCTCCACTTT.

The chain employs TRBV9 and TRBJ2-4, with a weak D call TRBD2 (6 bases). V lost 4 bases, J lost 6 bases, and 11 bases lay in between. The CDR3 sequence is 13 residues long. Germline V lookup: CDR1 SGDLS, CDR2 YYNGEE. CDR3 DNA: TGTGCCAGCAGCCCGGGACTTCCAAACATTCAGTACTTC. Protein: CASSPGLPNIQYF.

This rearrangement joins TRBV7-2 to TRBJ1-3, with 7 bases matching TRBD1. V dropped 3 bases and J dropped 0; count of bases not matched to a gene: 8. CDR1 SGHTA and CDR2 FQGNSA come from the germline V gene. The CDR3 consists of 17 residues. CDR3 protein: CASSFQGQASSGNTIYF. For the CDR3, the DNA is TGTGCCAGCAGCTTCCAAGGACAGGCCAGCTCTGGAAACACCATATATTTT.

The V call is TRBV10-1, the J call TRBJ2-7; D unclear. This CDR3 has 13 amino acids. V was clipped by 7 bases and J by 0 bases, with 10 bases between them. Germline CDR1 and CDR2: WNHNN and SYGVQD (reference sequence). CDR3 loop: CASTLGPSYEQYF. The CDR3 nucleotides are TGCGCCAGCACCCTTGGGCCCTCCTACGAGCAGTACTTC.

The chain employs TRBV5-1 and TRBJ2-1; D gene ambiguous. Trimming removed 0 bases from V and 0 bases from J, with 10 bases in between. This CDR3 spans 16 amino acids. Germline lookup yields CDR1 SGHRS and CDR2 YFSETQ. CDR3 protein: CASSLEPAGSYNEQFF. The CDR3 bases are TGCGCCAGCAGCTTGGAGCCCGCCGGCTCCTACAATGAGCAGTTCTTC.

This rearrangement joins TRBV4-3 to TRBJ2-2, with TRBD2 matching 11 bases. The V gene end was trimmed by 1 base and the J gene end by 7 bases; junction bases not matched to a gene: 8. Germline assignment: CDR1 LGHNA and CDR2 YSLEER. This CDR3 region has 17 residues. The CDR3 is CASSQVVAGGMIGELFF. CDR3 coding DNA: TGCGCCAGCAGCCAAGTTGTAGCGGGGGGGATGATCGGGGAGCTGTTTTTT.